What follows are 21 T cell receptor beta chains derived from one specimen sequenced in a study of cytomegalovirus exposure and HLA in healthy donors. The PCR employed 60 Vbeta primers together with 13 Jbeta primers. Sequencing was performed with immunoSEQ multiplex PCR; in TCRdb, only in-frame clones are kept and a portion is missing. The table includes 110,000 or so clones, roughly 8.6% detected once. The sample taken for sequencing was PBMCs. Every receptor here comes from a woman between 40 and 50 years old in good health and CMV-seropositive.

This clone came up a few times. V gene TRBV7-7 combines with J gene TRBJ1-4; 8 bases match TRBD1. V gave up 5 bases and J gave up 0 bases; unmatched junction bases: 8. There are 17 residues in the CDR3. CDR1 is SSHAT, CDR2 FNYEAQ, per germline (reference sequence). CDR3 nucleotides: TGTGCCAGCAGCCTCCAACAGGGGGATTCAACTAATGAAAAACTGTTTTTT. Its translation: CASSLQQGDSTNEKLFF.

This clone has only a few counts. The chain couples TRBV5-1 to TRBJ2-2, with 10 bases fitting TRBD1. The trim removed 4 bases at V and 4 bases at J, leaving 7 bases unmatched. The germline V gene encodes CDR1 SGHRS and CDR2 YFSETQ. The CDR3 length is 16 residues. This chain's CDR3 is CASSAGTGALTGELFF. The CDR3 DNA is TGCGCCAGCAGCGCCGGGACAGGGGCTCTCACCGGGGAGCTGTTTTTT.

This sequence joins TRBV5-1 and TRBJ2-1, with TRBD1 identical over 8 bases. The CDR3 has 16 residues. The junction had 14 bases not matched to a gene; V was cut back by 5 bases and J by 7 bases. Germline V gene data show CDR1 as SGHRS and CDR2 as YFSETQ. CDR3 in DNA: TGCGCCAGCAGACCCCCAGGACAGGGTCATGTGAATGAGCAGTTCTTC. It specifies CASRPPGQGHVNEQFF.

The chain employs TRBV5-6 and TRBJ2-3; possible D gene TRBD2, 7 bases. Germline assignment: CDR1 SGHDT and CDR2 YYEEEE. There are 17 residues in the CDR3. With 2 bases removed from V and 2 bases from J, the gap between germline ends came to 18 bases. This chain's CDR3 is CASSFIPPGGATDTQYF. Here the CDR3 DNA reads TGTGCCAGCAGCTTCATCCCCCCTGGGGGGGCCACAGATACGCAGTATTTT.

The genes are TRBV30 and TRBJ2-1; D call uncertain. The CDR3 runs 13 residues. Per the germline V gene, CDR1 is GTSNPN and CDR2 is SVGIG (reference sequence). Trimming stripped 4 bases from V and 0 bases from J, with 7 bases between. The CDR3 here is CAWTYSSYNEQFF. CDR3 coding DNA: TGTGCCTGGACTTACAGCTCCTACAATGAGCAGTTCTTC.

In its sample, this clone was seen a few times. The chain carries TRBV10-3 and TRBJ2-7; D might be TRBD2 (6 bases). The CDR3 is 11 amino acids. V was clipped by 10 bases and J by 6 bases, with 13 bases between them. Germline assignment: CDR1 ENHRY and CDR2 SYGVKD. In DNA form, the CDR3 reads TGTGCCAGCGGGACCCTCTTCGAGCAGTACTTC. Protein product: CASGTLFEQYF.

This clone was observed a handful of times. The rearrangement joins TRBV5-1 to TRBJ2-7; D is perhaps TRBD1 (7 bases). The germline V gene has CDR1 SGHRS and CDR2 YFSETQ. The CDR3 runs to 17 residues. Trimming pared 0 bases from V and 0 bases from J, leaving 16 bases between. The CDR3 reads CASSLGPSGGSSYEQYF. CDR3 sequence (DNA): TGCGCCAGCAGCTTGGGACCTTCAGGGGGGAGCTCCTACGAGCAGTACTTC.

The J gene is TRBJ2-1, the V gene TRBV15, with D perhaps matching TRBD1 (5 bases). The CDR3 length is 14 residues. V lost 4 bases to trimming and J lost 8 bases, with 15 bases between them. Germline-derived CDR1 and CDR2 are LNHNV and YYDKDF (reference sequence). The CDR3 coding sequence is TGTGCCACCAGCACTCAGGGCAGGGTAGATGAGCAGTTCTTC. Translated: CATSTQGRVDEQFF.

This chain uses TRBV6-1 with TRBJ2-3; TRBD2 agrees at 10 bases. The CDR3 sequence is 14 residues long. Germline V gives CDR1 MNHNS, CDR2 SASEGT. With 3 bases clipped from V and 4 bases from J, the junction kept 1 base outside the gene matches. The CDR3 region has the DNA TGTGCCAGCAGTGACACTAGCGGGGCAGATACGCAGTATTTT. This encodes CASSDTSGADTQYF.

The chain employs TRBV7-7 and TRBJ1-1, with D perhaps TRBD1 (5 bases). The length of the CDR3 is 13 residues. The V gene lost 4 bases and the J gene lost 0 bases, with 6 bases spanning the gap. Germline V lookup: CDR1 SSHAT, CDR2 FNYEAQ (reference sequence). CDR3 bases: TGTGCCAGCAGCTCCAGGGTGAACACTGAAGCTTTCTTT. It encodes CASSSRVNTEAFF.

This clone showed up just a few times. The rearrangement links TRBV7-2 to TRBJ2-7, with TRBD1 identical over 9 bases. This CDR3 has 15 amino acids. Germline CDR1 is SGHTA and CDR2 is FQGNSA. The ends lost 5 bases at V and 3 bases at J; junction bases unmatched: 8. The CDR3 DNA sequence: TGTGCCAGCAGCATCCGACAGGGGGGGAACTACGAGCAGTACTTC. Amino acid sequence: CASSIRQGGNYEQYF.

The chain recombines TRBV2 with TRBJ1-1; D gene ambiguous. CDR3 size: 13 residues. Germline lookup yields CDR1 SNHLY and CDR2 FYNNEI. Trimming removed 4 bases from V and 1 base from J, with 7 bases in between. The CDR3 reads CASSAGGNTEAFF. The CDR3 DNA is TGTGCCAGCAGTGCCGGCGGGAACACTGAAGCTTTCTTT.

This clone was observed a handful of times. This chain joins TRBV5-1 and TRBJ2-1; a possible D gene is TRBD1 (5 bases). The CDR3 covers 15 residues. Trimming cost V 4 bases and J 0 bases, with 11 bases left between them. Germline assignment: CDR1 SGHRS and CDR2 YFSETQ. CDR3: CASSTQESSYNEQFF. CDR3 sequence (DNA): TGCGCCAGCAGCACACAGGAAAGCTCCTACAATGAGCAGTTCTTC.

This clone was counted a few times. This chain's CDR3 is CASSYGQGDTEAFF. In DNA form, the CDR3 reads TGCGCCAGCAGTTATGGACAGGGTGACACTGAAGCTTTCTTT. This chain joins TRBV5-1 and TRBJ1-1, with 8 bases identical to TRBD1. Germline CDR1 and CDR2: SGHRS and YFSETQ. V lost 5 bases to trimming and J lost 3 bases; unmatched junction nucleotides: 6. This CDR3 is 14 amino acids long.

This clone was seen a handful of times. This rearrangement joins TRBV5-4 to TRBJ2-7; weak D call: TRBD1 (6 bases). The ends were cut back, 4 bases at V and 4 bases at J, with 15 bases in the middle. The CDR3 sequence is 14 residues long. Germline CDR1 and CDR2: SGHNT and YYREEE (reference sequence). The CDR3 DNA sequence: TGTGCCAGCAGCATCGGGACACCGATTTACGAGCAGTACTTC. Residues: CASSIGTPIYEQYF.

Only a few counts were recorded for this clone. The chain combines TRBV4-1 with TRBJ2-5; 7 bases map to TRBD2. The V gene end was trimmed by 2 bases and the J gene end by 3 bases; junction bases not matched to a gene: 9. CDR1 is MGHRA and CDR2 is YSYEKL in the germline V gene. The CDR3 spans 16 residues. Here the CDR3 DNA reads TGCGCCAGCAGCCAAAAAAAGGCAGGGACTAAAGAGACCCAGTACTTC. This codes for CASSQKKAGTKETQYF.

This clone was detected a few times. The chain joins TRBV2 to TRBJ1-1, with D unclear. Per the germline V gene, CDR1 is SNHLY and CDR2 is FYNNEI. The ends were cut back, 5 bases at V and 4 bases at J, with 11 bases in the middle. This CDR3 has 13 residues. As DNA, the CDR3 is TGTGCCAGCAGTTTCGGGAGGGCCACTGAAGCTTTCTTT. The encoded protein is CASSFGRATEAFF.

The V gene is TRBV2, the J gene TRBJ1-1, with D uncertain. This CDR3 contains 14 residues. Between the trimmed V and J ends, which lost 1 base and 7 bases, there was a span of 13 bases. Germline V gene data show CDR1 as SNHLY and CDR2 as FYNNEI. CDR3 region: CASSEVVSRYEAFF. The CDR3 DNA is TGTGCCAGCAGTGAAGTAGTTTCGAGGTATGAAGCTTTCTTT.

There are a few counts of this clone. The chain employs TRBV25-1 and TRBJ2-2; a weak D match, TRBD1 (5 bases). The V and J ends lost 1 base and 7 bases respectively, with 13 bases between them. This CDR3 region has 15 residues. The V gene's germline CDR1 is MGHDK and CDR2 SYGVNS. The CDR3 region has the DNA TGTGCCAGCAGTGAATGGGGCGGTCGAGGCGGGGAGCTGTTTTTT. Protein product: CASSEWGGRGGELFF.

This clone was counted between two and nine times. In this CDR3 the conserved last residue, phenylalanine or tryptophan, is missing, so a read error is likely. The chain couples TRBV30 to TRBJ1-5; 7 bases map to TRBD1. The ends lost 0 bases at V and 4 bases at J; junction bases unmatched: 3. The CDR3 runs 14 residues. Germline values: CDR1 GTSNPN, CDR2 SVGIG (reference sequence). Here the CDR3 DNA reads TGTGCCTGGAGTGTTACAGGGGCGAATCAGCCCCAGCATGTT. This sequence encodes CAWSVTGANQPQHV.

This clone has more than one count but fewer than ten. V and J are TRBV2 and TRBJ1-4; D is ambiguous. Looked up from germline, CDR1 is SNHLY and CDR2 is FYNNEI. The V end lost 6 bases, the J end lost 4 bases, and 12 bases lay between the germline ends. The CDR3 spans 14 residues. In DNA, the CDR3 is TGTGCCAGCAGACGAAGCGAGTTTAATGAAAAACTGTTTTTT. Amino acids: CASRRSEFNEKLFF.